This section outlines one T cell receptor beta chain sequence together with its context. The antigen remains undetermined. The CDR3 spans 15 residues. The V end lost 0 bases, the J end lost 4 bases, and 13 bases lay between the germline ends. Germline CDR1 SGHRS, CDR2 YFSETQ. This record comes from a study of shared clonotypes between healthy human individuals. Overall study context: Those who served as donors were a couple of women and a few men between the ages of 18 and 49. Findings and limits, study-wide: Non-shared clonotypes had lower generation probabilities than clonotypes shared by all four sorted-subset donors. Sequencing depth was a factor that was expected to affect clonotype sharing among donors.

Generated by immunoSEQ multiplex PCR, the TCRdb table keeps only in-frame clones and is missing some. The sample has 600,000 to 700,000 clones; around 73% are singletons. Sequencing was performed on memory CD4+ T cells sorted from blood. Documented subset: CD45RA-negative fraction. This clonotype was obtained from a woman in her twenties or thirties in good health. The V and J genes are TRBV5-1 and TRBJ1-1; a weak D match, TRBD1 (5 bases). CDR3: CASSLEVTGLTEAFF. CDR3 DNA: TGCGCCAGCAGCTTGGAGGTTACGGGACTCACTGAAGCTTTCTTT.